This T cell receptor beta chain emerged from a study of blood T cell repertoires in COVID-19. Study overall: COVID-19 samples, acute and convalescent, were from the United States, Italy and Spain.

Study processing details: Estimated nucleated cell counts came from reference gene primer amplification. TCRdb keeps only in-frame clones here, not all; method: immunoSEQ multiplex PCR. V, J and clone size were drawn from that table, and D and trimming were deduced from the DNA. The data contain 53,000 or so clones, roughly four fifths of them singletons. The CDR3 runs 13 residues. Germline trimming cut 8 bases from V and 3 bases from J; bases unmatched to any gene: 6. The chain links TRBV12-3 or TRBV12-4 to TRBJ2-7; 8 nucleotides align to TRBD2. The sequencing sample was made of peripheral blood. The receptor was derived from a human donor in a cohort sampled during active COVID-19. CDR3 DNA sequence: TGTGCCAGCTCGTTAGCGGGATTCTACGAGCAGTACTTC. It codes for CASSLAGFYEQYF.